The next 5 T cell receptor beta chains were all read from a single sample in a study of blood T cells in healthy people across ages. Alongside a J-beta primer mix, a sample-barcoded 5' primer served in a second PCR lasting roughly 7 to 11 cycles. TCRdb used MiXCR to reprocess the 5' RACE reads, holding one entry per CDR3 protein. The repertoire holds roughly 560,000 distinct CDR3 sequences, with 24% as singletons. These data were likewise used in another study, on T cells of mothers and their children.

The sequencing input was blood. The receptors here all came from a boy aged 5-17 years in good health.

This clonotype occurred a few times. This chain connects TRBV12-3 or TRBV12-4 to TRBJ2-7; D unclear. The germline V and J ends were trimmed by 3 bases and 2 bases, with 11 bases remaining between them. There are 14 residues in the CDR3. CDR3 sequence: CASSLRHIPYEQYF. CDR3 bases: TGTGCCAGCAGTTTGAGACACATCCCCTACGAGCAGTACTTC.

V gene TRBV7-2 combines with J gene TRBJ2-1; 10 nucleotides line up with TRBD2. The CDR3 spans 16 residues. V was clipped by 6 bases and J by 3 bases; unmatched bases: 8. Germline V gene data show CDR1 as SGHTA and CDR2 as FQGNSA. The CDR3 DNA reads TGTGCCAGCAGTTTTCTAGCGGGGGACCGCTACAATGAGCAGTTCTTC. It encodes CASSFLAGDRYNEQFF.

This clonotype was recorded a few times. CDR3 amino acids: CASSLASQGGNEKLFF. The CDR3 region has the DNA TGTGCCAGCAGCCTGGCTTCGCAGGGTGGGAATGAAAAACTGTTTTTT. The V gene is TRBV7-2, the J gene TRBJ1-4; TRBD1 is a possible D gene (5 bases). Germline V gene data show CDR1 as SGHTA and CDR2 as FQGNSA. V was shortened by 5 bases and J by 5 bases, with 18 bases between the two germline ends. This CDR3 region has 16 residues.

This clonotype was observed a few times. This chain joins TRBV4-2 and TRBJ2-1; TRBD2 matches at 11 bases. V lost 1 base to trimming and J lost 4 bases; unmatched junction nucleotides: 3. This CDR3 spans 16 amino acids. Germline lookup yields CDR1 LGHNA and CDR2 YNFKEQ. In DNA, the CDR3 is TGTGCCAGCAGCCAAGTCGGACTAGCGGGTTACAATGAGCAGTTCTTC. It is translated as CASSQVGLAGYNEQFF.

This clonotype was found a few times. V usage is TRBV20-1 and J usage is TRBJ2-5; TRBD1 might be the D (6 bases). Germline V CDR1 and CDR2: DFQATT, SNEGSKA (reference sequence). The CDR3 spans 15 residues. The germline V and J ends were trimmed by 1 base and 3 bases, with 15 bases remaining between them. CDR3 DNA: TGCAGTGCTAGAGGACAGGCGGGTCACGAAGAGACCCAGTACTTC. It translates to CSARGQAGHEETQYF.